The TCR beta chain described here comes from a study of Graves' ophthalmopathy and Graves' hyperthyroidism. Study-wide points: Discrimination between ophthalmopathy and stable hyperthyroidism by a 13-signature model showed about 88% sensitivity and over 70% specificity. Sensitivity of about 70% and specificity of roughly 78% were achieved by the model that predicted ophthalmopathy progression.

This clonotype came up many times. Its matching antigen is unknown. The term stable hyperthyroidism indicated an absence of ophthalmopathy within 18 months of follow-up. The authors amplified TCR beta CDR3 regions from RNA transcripts. An opening RT-PCR round employed HTBI primers and preceded a second-round multiplex PCR. TCRdb redid the calling of the multiplex PCR reads with MiXCR, one entry per CDR3 protein. The sample yields just over 600,000 distinct CDR3 sequences, about 20% seen once. Sequencing was performed on peripheral blood. This sequence was found in a woman aged 18-29 years with stable Graves' hyperthyroidism. Some clones in this sample may be carry-over from other donors' samples.

The CDR3 DNA sequence: TGTGCCACCAGCAGAGATTTGGGATACTACGAGCAGTACTTC. It codes for CATSRDLGYYEQYF. The V and J genes are TRBV15 and TRBJ2-7, with D unresolved. Germline V CDR1 and CDR2: LNHNV, YYDKDF (reference sequence). The CDR3 runs to 14 residues. V was cut by 0 bases and J by 3 bases, with 9 bases left in between.